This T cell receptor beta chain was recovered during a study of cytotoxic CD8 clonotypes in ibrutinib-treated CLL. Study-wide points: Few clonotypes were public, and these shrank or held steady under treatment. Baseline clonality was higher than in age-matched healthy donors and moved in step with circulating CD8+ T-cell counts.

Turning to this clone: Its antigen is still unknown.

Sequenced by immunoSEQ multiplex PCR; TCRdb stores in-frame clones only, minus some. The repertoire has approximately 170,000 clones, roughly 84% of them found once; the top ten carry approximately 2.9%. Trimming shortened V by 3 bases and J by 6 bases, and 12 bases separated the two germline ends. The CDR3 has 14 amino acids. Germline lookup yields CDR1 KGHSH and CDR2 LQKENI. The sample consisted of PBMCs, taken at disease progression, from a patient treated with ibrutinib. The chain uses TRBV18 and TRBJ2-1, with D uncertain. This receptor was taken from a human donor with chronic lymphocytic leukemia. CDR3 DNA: TGTGCCAGCTCACCCGCAGACGGGTCCAATGAGCAGTTCTTC. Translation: CASSPADGSNEQFF.